This entry lists 28 T cell receptor beta chains sequenced from one sample in a study of HIV-infected patients and healthy controls. Roughly three months, about 14 weeks, into antiretroviral therapy, follow-up blood was collected. The repertoire came from unfractionated whole blood and reflected all unsorted peripheral T cells. Alpha and beta constant-region primers primed reverse transcription of 400 to 500 ng RNA. Using multiplexing indices, alpha and beta chain libraries were generated apart by chain-specific third strand synthesis. A single record per CDR3 protein comes from TCRdb applying MiXCR to the 5' RACE reads. In the table there are some 5,400 distinct CDR3 sequences, 7% to 9.5% of which are singletons. Sequenced material: blood, taken during antiretroviral therapy. The origin of the receptors is an adult with HIV infection.

This clonotype showed up many times. The chain couples TRBV12-3 or TRBV12-4 to TRBJ1-5, with TRBD1 matching 10 bases. J lost 4 bases, V lost 5 bases, and 11 bases had no gene match. This CDR3 is built from 17 residues. The CDR3 sequence is CASSPGTGVPGNQPQHF. The CDR3 DNA reads as TGTGCCAGCAGTCCCGGGACAGGGGTCCCGGGGAATCAGCCCCAGCATTTT.

V usage is TRBV6-1 and J usage is TRBJ2-5, with 7 positions matching TRBD2. The CDR3 consists of 15 residues. The trim removed 1 base at V and 5 bases at J, leaving 7 bases unmatched. The germline gives CDR1 MNHNS, CDR2 SASEGT. CDR3 residues: CASSEDGLGGETQYF. In nucleotides, the CDR3 is TGTGCCAGCAGTGAAGATGGTCTGGGAGGGGAGACCCAGTACTTC.

This clonotype has ten or more counts. The chain combines TRBV28 with TRBJ2-3; D remains ambiguous. This CDR3 spans 11 amino acids. Germline CDR1 MDHEN, CDR2 SYDVKM. V lost 2 bases to trimming and J lost 8 bases, with 5 bases between them. The CDR3 nucleotides are TGTGCCAGCAGTTTAGGAATTACGCAGTATTTT. Protein sequence: CASSLGITQYF. Drawing the rest from reference TRBV28 and TRBJ2-3, the complete variable domain is DVKVTQSSRYLVKRTGEKVFLECVQDMDHENMFWYRQDPGLGLRLIYFSYDVKMKEKGDIPEGYSVSREKKERFSLILESASTNQTSMYLCASSLGITQYFGPGTRLTVL.

This clonotype counts as medium-sized. This chain joins TRBV7-9 and TRBJ1-1, with D tentatively TRBD1 (6 bases). The CDR3 has 14 amino acids. V was trimmed by 6 bases and J by 3 bases, leaving 14 bases between them. The germline gives CDR1 SEHNR, CDR2 FQNEAQ (reference sequence). CDR3 sequence (DNA): TGTGCCAGCAGTTGGGGGGCAGTTGACACTGAAGCTTTCTTT. Its translation is CASSWGAVDTEAFF.

This clonotype showed up many times. The CDR3 DNA is TGTGCCAGCAGCTTAGGCCCCGGGACAGGGGTTGAAAAACTGTTTTTT. It yields the protein CASSLGPGTGVEKLFF. The J gene is TRBJ1-4, the V gene TRBV7-6, with 10 bases fitting TRBD1. The CDR3 sequence is 16 residues long. V lost 1 base and J lost 7; bases outside the gene matches: 6. Germline assignment: CDR1 SGHVS and CDR2 FNYEAQ.

By proportion, this clonotype is medium-sized. J is TRBJ1-1 and V is TRBV29-1; D unclear. Looked up from germline, CDR1 is SQVTM and CDR2 is ANQGSEA. This CDR3 region has 14 residues. V was pared by 3 bases and J by 0 bases, with 11 bases between. The CDR3 spells CSVEETYLNTEAFF. The CDR3 DNA reads as TGCAGCGTTGAGGAGACATACCTGAACACTGAAGCTTTCTTT. Complete variable domain (other parts from reference TRBV29-1 and TRBJ1-1): SAVISQKPSRDICQRGTSLTIQCQVDSQVTMMFWYRQQPGQSLTLIATANQGSEATYESGFVIDKFPISRPNLTFSTLTVSNMSPEDSSIYLCSVEETYLNTEAFFGQGTRLTVV.

Ten or more counts support this clonotype. The J gene is TRBJ1-1, the V gene TRBV29-1; D might be TRBD1 (6 bases). CDR1 and CDR2 (germline): SQVTM, ANQGSEA. V was pared by 5 bases and J by 0 bases, with 13 bases between. This CDR3 has 14 residues. The CDR3 coding sequence is TGCAGCGTTAACCCGGGGACAATGAACACTGAAGCTTTCTTT. It yields the protein CSVNPGTMNTEAFF.

This clonotype has at least ten counts. The chain employs TRBV6-1 and TRBJ1-5; unclear D gene. V was trimmed by 6 bases and J by 15 bases, leaving 21 bases between them. CDR1 MNHNS and CDR2 SASEGT come from the germline V gene. This CDR3 region has 13 residues. The CDR3 loop reads CASRLLYETPLHF. CDR3 in DNA: TGTGCCAGCAGGTTACTTTACGAGACCCCTCTGCATTTT.

This clonotype was observed a few times. The chain uses TRBV18 and TRBJ2-2; D is unclear. Germline CDR1 is KGHSH and CDR2 is LQKENI. Trimming took 6 bases from V and 5 from J, leaving 7 bases between them. This CDR3 spans 12 amino acids. CDR3 DNA sequence: TGTGCCAGCTCTCATTTGACCGGGGAGCTGTTTTTT. Protein: CASSHLTGELFF.

This clonotype was recorded many times. The rearrangement uses TRBV7-2 and TRBJ1-5; no definite D call. Trimming stripped 5 bases from V and 3 bases from J, with 14 bases between. The CDR3 length is 15 residues. Germline V CDR1 and CDR2: SGHTA, FQGNSA. The CDR3 region is CASSLSVGSNQPQHF. The CDR3 coding sequence is TGTGCCAGCAGCCTTAGCGTAGGATCCAATCAGCCCCAGCATTTT.

The table lists this clonotype with many counts. J is TRBJ2-2 and V is TRBV11-2; D may be TRBD2 (5 bases). The CDR3 is 13 residues long. Germline V gene data show CDR1 as SGHAT and CDR2 as FQNNGV. V shed 6 bases and J shed 2 bases, with 7 bases lying between them. The CDR3 bases are TGTGCCAGCAGGACTACTAACACCGGGGAGCTGTTTTTT. It is translated as CASRTTNTGELFF.

This clonotype is medium-sized within its sample. The rearrangement links TRBV28 to TRBJ2-3; 13 positions agree with TRBD2. The CDR3 sequence is 16 residues long. With 4 bases clipped from V and 6 bases from J, the junction kept 7 bases outside the gene matches. CDR1 and CDR2 (germline): MDHEN, SYDVKM. CDR3 in amino acids: CASSSRLAGGYDTQYF. DNA of the CDR3: TGTGCCAGCAGTTCCAGACTAGCGGGAGGTTACGATACGCAGTATTTT. The whole variable domain, filled in from reference TRBV28 and TRBJ2-3, reads DVKVTQSSRYLVKRTGEKVFLECVQDMDHENMFWYRQDPGLGLRLIYFSYDVKMKEKGDIPEGYSVSREKKERFSLILESASTNQTSMYLCASSSRLAGGYDTQYFGPGTRLTVL.

This clonotype was seen many times. The chain employs TRBV5-1 and TRBJ1-3; possibly TRBD1 for D (5 bases). This CDR3 has 12 residues. Trimming stripped 5 bases from V and 6 bases from J, with 9 bases between. Germline CDR1 is SGHRS and CDR2 is YFSETQ. The CDR3 is CASRGEVNTIYF. The CDR3 coding sequence is TGCGCCAGCAGGGGGGAAGTAAACACCATATATTTT.

This clonotype was seen at least ten times. The genes are TRBV11-2 and TRBJ2-2; 9 bases are shared with TRBD2. Germline assignment: CDR1 SGHAT and CDR2 FQNNGV. The CDR3 totals 16 residues. V was clipped by 1 base and J by 2 bases; unmatched bases: 2. The CDR3 DNA follows: TGTGCCAGCAGCTTAGCTAGCGGGAAAAACACCGGGGAGCTGTTTTTT. Translating it yields CASSLASGKNTGELFF.

This clonotype was seen ten or more times. The chain uses TRBV6-1 and TRBJ1-1; the D is unclear. The CDR3 totals 14 residues. Deletions cut 0 bases from V and 1 base from J, with 6 bases between. Germline V CDR1 and CDR2: MNHNS, SASEGT. CDR3 in amino acids: CASSEAAGNTEAFF. For the CDR3, the DNA is TGTGCCAGCAGTGAAGCGGCAGGGAACACTGAAGCTTTCTTT.

This clonotype came up many times. The chain uses TRBV27 and TRBJ2-7; D ambiguous. The length of the CDR3 is 12 residues. Germline values: CDR1 MNHEY, CDR2 SMNVEV (reference sequence). Trimming left V 6 bases short and J 3 bases short, with 9 bases between. The CDR3 DNA reads TGTGCCAGCAGGTACCTGGTCTACGAGCAGTACTTC. The encoded protein is CASRYLVYEQYF.

By share, this clonotype ranks as medium-sized (0.01 to 0.1%). This chain links TRBV18 with TRBJ1-1; D call uncertain. Germline-derived CDR1 and CDR2 are KGHSH and LQKENI. V lost 3 bases and J 6 bases, leaving 11 bases between the germline ends. There are 13 residues in the CDR3. The CDR3 DNA reads TGTGCCAGCTCACCGTCTCGGGAGGCTGAAGCTTTCTTT. Amino acids: CASSPSREAEAFF. Drawing the rest from reference TRBV18 and TRBJ1-1, the complete variable domain is NAGVMQNPRHLVRRRGQEARLRCSPMKGHSHVYWYRQLPEEGLKFMVYLQKENIIDESGMPKERFSAEFPKEGPSILRIQQVVRGDSAAYFCASSPSREAEAFFGQGTRLTVV.

This clonotype was observed at least ten times. This chain links TRBV2 with TRBJ1-1; D might be TRBD1 (5 bases). This CDR3 comprises 14 residues. Trimming pared 6 bases from V and 1 base from J, leaving 12 bases between. Per the germline V gene, CDR1 is SNHLY and CDR2 is FYNNEI. The CDR3 sequence is CASRGDGTNTEAFF. CDR3 in DNA: TGTGCCAGCAGGGGGGACGGGACGAACACTGAAGCTTTCTTT.

In this sample, this clonotype is medium-sized. This chain uses TRBV5-1 with TRBJ2-3; 9 bases are a match to TRBD2. V dropped 4 bases and J dropped 2; count of bases not matched to a gene: 8. From germline, CDR1 is SGHRS and CDR2 YFSETQ. This CDR3 is built from 16 residues. The CDR3 reads CASSPGLAGYTDTQYF. CDR3 bases: TGCGCCAGCAGCCCAGGGCTAGCGGGATACACAGATACGCAGTATTTT.

This clonotype is medium-sized (0.01 to 0.1%) within its sample. The genes are TRBV29-1 and TRBJ2-5; the D call may be TRBD1 or TRBD2 (5 bases each). The CDR3 spans 13 residues. The germline gives CDR1 SQVTM, CDR2 ANQGSEA. CDR3 sequence (DNA): TGCAGTGTACGGGGACGGACCCAAGAGACCCAGTACTTC. The encoded protein is CSVRGRTQETQYF.

This clonotype is labeled medium-sized. CDR3 DNA: TGTGCCAGCAGTTTACGAAGGGATCATGGCTACACCTTC. Its translation is CASSLRRDHGYTF. V is TRBV27 and J is TRBJ1-2, with D unresolved. Trimming shortened V by 2 bases and J by 6 bases, and 10 bases separated the two germline ends. CDR3 length equals 13 residues. CDR1 and CDR2 from the germline V gene are MNHEY and SMNVEV (reference sequence).

The chain uses TRBV6-6 and TRBJ2-3; 9 nucleotides agree with TRBD2. After removal of 5 bases from V and 3 bases from J, the junction contained 18 bases not matched to a gene. This CDR3 region has 19 residues. The germline V gene has CDR1 MNHNY and CDR2 SVGAGI (reference sequence). This CDR3 reads CASSRLIGGRVFGTDTQYF. CDR3 bases: TGTGCCAGCAGTCGCCTTATCGGCGGGAGGGTGTTTGGTACAGATACGCAGTATTTT.

The sample holds many counts of this clonotype. This rearrangement joins TRBV6-6 to TRBJ1-6; D not resolved. V lost 5 bases and J 9 bases, leaving 14 bases between the germline ends. The CDR3 spans 14 residues. Germline V lookup: CDR1 MNHNY, CDR2 SVGAGI (reference sequence). The CDR3 loop is CASSHGVPSSPLHF. CDR3 bases: TGTGCCAGCAGTCACGGGGTTCCAAGTTCACCCCTCCACTTT.

This clonotype has ten or more counts. The J gene is TRBJ2-7, the V gene TRBV7-9; 7 bases are a match to TRBD2. The CDR3 extends over 12 amino acids. The germline CDR1 and CDR2 sequences are SEHNR and FQNEAQ (reference sequence). The V segment lost 7 bases and the J segment 5 bases; nucleotides outside the gene matches: 5. CDR3 bases: TGTGCCAGCACCCTGGGAGGGGACGAGCAGTACTTC. Its translation is CASTLGGDEQYF.

This clonotype occurred a few times. This chain links TRBV11-1 with TRBJ2-1, with a weak D call TRBD2 (5 bases). The germline V gene encodes CDR1 SGHAT and CDR2 FQDESV (reference sequence). This CDR3 comprises 14 residues. V lost 5 bases, J lost 4 bases, and 12 bases lay in between. The CDR3 loop is CASSRTGNYNEQFF. The CDR3 DNA follows: TGTGCCAGCAGCCGGACGGGGAATTACAATGAGCAGTTCTTC.

This clonotype was seen ten or more times. The rearrangement links TRBV5-8 to TRBJ2-7, with 7 bases lining up with TRBD1. V shed 3 bases, J shed 5 bases, and the junction held 2 bases outside the gene matches. Germline V gene data show CDR1 as SGHTS and CDR2 as YDEGEE. This CDR3 has 12 residues. The CDR3 reads CASSYTGDEQYF. DNA for the CDR3: TGTGCCAGCAGCTACACAGGGGACGAGCAGTACTTC. Variable domain in full (rest from reference TRBV5-8 and TRBJ2-7): EAGVTQSPTHLIKTRGQQATLRCSPISGHTSVYWYQQALGLGLQFLLWYDEGEERNRGNFPPRFSGRQFPNYSSELNVNALELEDSALYLCASSYTGDEQYFGPGTRLTVT.

By share, this clonotype counts as hyperexpanded. This chain uses TRBV4-2 with TRBJ2-1, with 11 positions matching TRBD1. The CDR3 contains 14 residues. J was trimmed by 10 bases and V by 4 bases; bases with no gene match: 6. Germline V lookup: CDR1 LGHNA, CDR2 YNFKEQ. CDR3 DNA sequence: TGTGCCAGCAGCCCTGGACAGGGGGCCGACGAGCAGTTCTTC. It yields the protein CASSPGQGADEQFF.

This clonotype was seen more than once but under ten times. The chain carries TRBV2 and TRBJ1-2; maybe TRBD1 (5 bases). Germline CDR1 SNHLY, CDR2 FYNNEI. This CDR3 is 13 amino acids long. V gave up 5 bases and J gave up 4 bases, with 11 bases separating them. The CDR3 loop is CASSFGQLYGYTF. CDR3 DNA: TGTGCCAGCAGTTTCGGACAACTCTATGGCTACACCTTC.